This entry concerns a single T cell receptor beta chain. These data come from a study of cytomegalovirus exposure and HLA in healthy donors. Libraries were prepared by immunoSEQ multiplex PCR; TCRdb keeps only in-frame clonotypes and omits some of them. This table holds 70,000 or so clones, approximately 94% found once. Germline CDR1 is MDHEN and CDR2 is SYDVKM. This CDR3 is 18 amino acids long. V dropped 3 bases and J dropped 2; count of bases not matched to a gene: 10. The sequence came from a woman between 18 and 30 years old in good health and CMV-seronegative. The sequenced sample was PBMCs. The chain couples TRBV28 to TRBJ2-7, with 13 bases identical to TRBD2. CDR3: CASSLLTSGRGIPYEQYF. The CDR3 coding sequence is TGTGCCAGCAGTTTGCTCACTAGCGGGAGGGGGATCCCCTACGAGCAGTACTTC.